Below are 32 T cell receptor beta chains sequenced from a single sample in a study of response to subunit inactivated influenza vaccine (dated by TCRdb to 2017 to 2018). The library was obtained by RT-PCR. The sequencer was an Illumina HiSeq 2500. Clones were called with MiXCR by TCRdb after fastp trimmed the public reads at Q25, and only in-frame beta chains were retained. One record per CDR3 amino acid sequence lists the most common genes and DNA. The sample table contains about 570,000 distinct CDR3 sequences; only one count was recorded for over 9% of them. The ten top clones hold approximately 9.9% of the sample. Separately, the same data were catalogued under a study of T cells expressing NK-cell markers. From that second study: The TCR beta cDNA libraries were made using 5'RACE template switching, a step that added both a universal primer site and unique molecular identifiers.

This specimen consisted of PBMCs from blood, obtained on the day of vaccination. The receptors originated from a man over 45 who received an inactivated influenza vaccine. Donor details come from another sample of the same person, matched by shared clones.

The table lists this clonotype with a few counts. This chain uses TRBV7-3 with TRBJ1-1; D not certain. The length of the CDR3 is 15 residues. CDR1 SGHTA and CDR2 FQGTGA come from the germline V gene. V lost 2 bases and J lost 2, with 12 bases in between. The chain's CDR3 is CASSLLERANTEAFF. Here the CDR3 DNA reads TGTGCCAGCAGCTTATTGGAGCGGGCTAACACTGAAGCTTTCTTT.

The rearrangement joins TRBV20-1 to TRBJ1-5; tentatively, D is TRBD1 (5 bases). V was trimmed by 0 bases and J by 4 bases, leaving 10 bases between them. The CDR3 has 14 amino acids. CDR1 is DFQATT, CDR2 SNEGSKA, per germline (reference sequence). The CDR3 spells CSARERGWNQPQHF. DNA of the CDR3: TGCAGTGCTAGAGAACGGGGCTGGAATCAGCCCCAGCATTTT.

This clonotype was seen at least ten times. This sequence joins TRBV11-2 and TRBJ2-3; the match to TRBD2 covers 11 bases. The ends lost 4 bases at V and 7 bases at J; junction bases unmatched: 10. Germline CDR1 and CDR2: SGHAT and FQNNGV. The CDR3 is made up of 16 amino acids. The CDR3 is CASSSLIAGGQNTQYF. The CDR3 region has the DNA TGTGCCAGCAGCTCCCTTATAGCGGGGGGGCAAAATACGCAGTATTTT.

This clonotype was observed a handful of times. The V gene is TRBV2, the J gene TRBJ2-5; 8 bases fit TRBD2. After removal of 1 base from V and 7 bases from J, the junction contained 2 bases not matched to a gene. Germline-derived CDR1 and CDR2 are SNHLY and FYNNEI. The CDR3 length is 13 residues. This chain's CDR3 is CASSEDGGGTQYF. In DNA, the CDR3 is TGTGCCAGCAGTGAAGACGGGGGGGGGACCCAGTACTTC.

This clonotype was seen only a few times. The rearrangement joins TRBV27 to TRBJ1-5; 8 bases match TRBD1. This CDR3 spans 15 amino acids. The germline V gene encodes CDR1 MNHEY and CDR2 SMNVEV (reference sequence). V lost 2 bases, J lost 6 bases, and 6 bases stayed unmatched. In DNA, the CDR3 is TGTGCCAGCAGTTTACAGGGGGCTGGTAGTCAGCCCCAGCATTTT. It codes for CASSLQGAGSQPQHF.

This clonotype was seen a handful of times. J is TRBJ1-1 and V is TRBV5-1; D not resolved. The CDR3 runs 15 residues. Trimming pared 2 bases from V and 0 bases from J, leaving 11 bases between. The germline gives CDR1 SGHRS, CDR2 YFSETQ. In DNA, the CDR3 is TGCGCCAGCAGCTTAGAGAGTTACATGAACACTGAAGCTTTCTTT. This encodes CASSLESYMNTEAFF. Based on the CDR3 plus reference TRBV5-1 and TRBJ1-1, the full variable domain is KAGVTQTPRYLIKTRGQQVTLSCSPISGHRSVSWYQQTPGQGLQFLFEYFSETQRNKGNFPGRFSGRQFSNSRSEMNVSTLELGDSALYLCASSLESYMNTEAFFGQGTRLTVV.

The chain joins TRBV6-5 to TRBJ2-5; TRBD1 is a possible D gene (6 bases). Germline V gene data show CDR1 as MNHEY and CDR2 as SVGAGI. V lost 0 bases and J 0 bases, leaving 17 bases between the germline ends. CDR3 length equals 18 residues. CDR3 sequence (DNA): TGTGCCAGCAGTTACTCGACTCTAACAGGGATGTACCAAGAGACCCAGTACTTC. It yields the protein CASSYSTLTGMYQETQYF.

The chain has TRBV7-9 and TRBJ2-1, with 8 bases lining up with TRBD2. In germline, CDR1 is SEHNR, CDR2 FQNEAQ (reference sequence). V shed 0 bases and J 7 bases; nucleotides not matched to a gene: 5. The CDR3 sequence is 15 residues long. For the CDR3, the DNA is TGTGCCAGCAGCTTAGCGGAATCTAGCGGGAATGAGCAGTTCTTC. Encoded protein: CASSLAESSGNEQFF.

V is TRBV6-2 or TRBV6-3 and J is TRBJ2-4; 12 nucleotides line up with TRBD1. CDR3 length: 14 residues. V was pared by 4 bases and J by 13 bases, with 8 bases of the junction left unmatched. The V gene's germline CDR1 is MNHEY and CDR2 SVGEGT. CDR3 sequence reads: CASSSGTGGDRQYF. CDR3 nucleotides: TGTGCCAGCAGTTCGGGGACAGGGGGCGATCGGCAGTACTTC.

Ten or more counts support this clonotype. The V gene is TRBV6-2 or TRBV6-3, the J gene TRBJ2-4, with D perhaps TRBD2 (5 bases). Germline CDR1 is MNHEY and CDR2 is SVGEGT. V lost 6 bases and J lost 7, with 16 bases in between. The length of the CDR3 is 14 residues. The CDR3 reads CASSEAGSGNIQYF. CDR3 nucleotide sequence: TGTGCCAGCAGCGAGGCGGGTTCCGGTAACATTCAGTACTTC.

This clonotype was detected a few times. The rearrangement uses TRBV6-2 or TRBV6-3 and TRBJ2-1; D unclear. Between the trimmed V and J ends, which lost 8 bases and 5 bases, there was a span of 13 bases. The CDR3 consists of 13 residues. Germline CDR1 reads MNHEY; CDR2 reads SVGEGT. In DNA, the CDR3 is TGTGCCAGCCTCGCGGCCGGCGACAATGAGCAGTTCTTC. Translating gives CASLAAGDNEQFF.

This clonotype was detected a few times. The gene calls are TRBV29-1 and TRBJ2-7; the D call may be TRBD1 or TRBD2 (5 bases each). The CDR3 has 14 residues. Germline V lookup: CDR1 SQVTM, CDR2 ANQGSEA. V was clipped by 4 bases and J by 7 bases, with 20 bases between them. CDR3 DNA: TGCAGCGTTGCACAAGGGGTTCCAGGAGGAGAGCAGTACTTC. It encodes CSVAQGVPGGEQYF.

The sample holds many counts of this clonotype. The gene calls are TRBV20-1 and TRBJ2-1; D is undetermined. Germline values: CDR1 DFQATT, CDR2 SNEGSKA (reference sequence). This CDR3 is built from 13 residues. The V end lost 6 bases, the J end lost 4 bases, and 13 bases lay between the germline ends. The CDR3 reads CSADFGPYNEQFF. CDR3 coding DNA: TGCAGTGCGGATTTTGGACCGTACAATGAGCAGTTCTTC.

This clonotype came up a few times. The V and J genes are TRBV7-9 and TRBJ1-2; D might be TRBD1 (5 bases). Germline CDR1 SEHNR, CDR2 FQNEAQ (reference sequence). The CDR3 consists of 13 residues. V was pared by 1 base and J by 7 bases, with 10 bases between. CDR3 residues: CASSLDGGAGYTF. The DNA of the CDR3 is TGTGCCAGCAGCTTAGATGGAGGGGCTGGCTACACCTTC.

This rearrangement joins TRBV12-3 or TRBV12-4 to TRBJ1-5; unclear D gene. Trimming cost V 0 bases and J 8 bases, with 5 bases left between them. The CDR3 length is 12 residues. The chain's CDR3 is CASSLAIEPQHF. The CDR3 DNA reads TGTGCCAGCAGTTTAGCTATTGAGCCCCAGCATTTT.

The rearrangement links TRBV20-1 to TRBJ2-3; 10 nucleotides line up with TRBD2. The trim removed 1 base at V and 5 bases at J, leaving 9 bases unmatched. Germline CDR1 is DFQATT and CDR2 is SNEGSKA (reference sequence). This CDR3 is 16 amino acids long. CDR3 loop: CSARVSSGSVEDTQYF. The CDR3 bases are TGCAGTGCTAGAGTGTCTAGCGGGAGTGTTGAAGATACGCAGTATTTT.

The genes are TRBV7-2 and TRBJ2-3; 13 bases fit TRBD2. Germline V lookup: CDR1 SGHTA, CDR2 FQGNSA. The CDR3 length is 16 residues. Germline trimming cut 1 base from V and 7 bases from J; bases unmatched to any gene: 5. CDR3 region: CASSLDTSGRGHTQYF. In nucleotides, the CDR3 is TGTGCCAGCAGCTTAGATACTAGCGGGAGGGGTCATACGCAGTATTTT. The whole variable domain, filled in from reference TRBV7-2 and TRBJ2-3, reads GAGVSQSPSNKVTEKGKDVELRCDPISGHTALYWYRQSLGQGLEFLIYFQGNSAPDKSGLPSDRFSAERTGGSVSTLTIQRTQQEDSAVYLCASSLDTSGRGHTQYFGPGTRLTVL.

The gene calls are TRBV7-7 and TRBJ2-5; 7 nucleotides align to TRBD2. Losses at the gene ends were 7 bases for V and 5 bases for J; bases not matched to a gene: 16. Germline V gene sequence: CDR1 SSHAT, CDR2 FNYEAQ (reference sequence). The CDR3 is 16 amino acids. The DNA of the CDR3 is TGTGCCAGCAACCCCTCAGCGGGACTGCCCATGGAGACCCAGTACTTC. The encoded protein is CASNPSAGLPMETQYF.

This sequence joins TRBV12-3 or TRBV12-4 and TRBJ1-2; D is undetermined. This CDR3 is 12 amino acids long. V lost 4 bases and J 7 bases, leaving 10 bases between the germline ends. CDR3 region: CASSSGAGGYTF. CDR3 nucleotide sequence: TGTGCCAGCAGTTCAGGCGCGGGTGGCTACACCTTC.

This clonotype has more than one count but fewer than ten. The chain joins TRBV2 to TRBJ2-7; 10 bases line up with TRBD1. Germline CDR1 is SNHLY and CDR2 is FYNNEI. J lost 3 bases, V lost 6 bases, and 8 bases had no gene match. The CDR3 is made up of 15 amino acids. The CDR3 DNA follows: TGTGCCAGCAGCCCCCGGGGACAGGGGATCTACGAGCAGTACTTC. It is translated as CASSPRGQGIYEQYF.

The rearrangement uses TRBV5-1 and TRBJ1-3, with 7 bases matching TRBD1. J was trimmed by 2 bases and V by 4 bases; bases with no gene match: 9. Germline V gene data show CDR1 as SGHRS and CDR2 as YFSETQ. The CDR3 spans 16 residues. As DNA, the CDR3 is TGCGCCAGCAGCGCCCGGGACAGCGGTACTGGAAACACCATATATTTT. It specifies CASSARDSGTGNTIYF.

This clonotype has more than one count but fewer than ten. This chain links TRBV6-5 with TRBJ2-1; 8 bases are a match to TRBD1. The CDR3 totals 17 residues. Germline V gives CDR1 MNHEY, CDR2 SVGAGI. V lost 0 bases to trimming and J lost 8 bases; unmatched junction nucleotides: 12. CDR3 amino acids: CASSYSRGPLLGYEQFF. The CDR3, as DNA: TGTGCCAGCAGTTACTCCAGGGGGCCACTCTTAGGCTATGAGCAGTTCTTC.

This clonotype was seen only a few times. The chain couples TRBV5-6 to TRBJ2-7, with D perhaps matching TRBD1 (5 bases). Germline CDR1 reads SGHDT; CDR2 reads YYEEEE. Trimming removed 2 bases at V and 2 bases at J, with 11 bases between. CDR3 length: 14 amino acids. CDR3 coding DNA: TGTGCCAGCAGCTTCGTGACAGTTCCCTACGAGCAGTACTTC. Its protein product is CASSFVTVPYEQYF.

The CDR3 region is CAITESEGVTEAFF. CDR3 coding DNA: TGTGCCATCACGGAGAGTGAGGGGGTCACTGAAGCTTTCTTT. V and J are TRBV10-3 and TRBJ1-1; maybe TRBD1 (6 bases). CDR3 length equals 14 residues. The V and J ends lost 7 bases and 4 bases respectively, with 16 bases between them. Germline CDR1 and CDR2: ENHRY and SYGVKD.

V is TRBV20-1 and J is TRBJ2-2; 9 nucleotides line up with TRBD1. The CDR3 length is 15 residues. CDR1 and CDR2 (germline): DFQATT, SNEGSKA (reference sequence). With 3 bases clipped from V and 5 bases from J, the junction kept 7 bases outside the gene matches. The CDR3 region is CSARGTGIDTGELFF. The DNA for the CDR3 is TGCAGTGCTAGGGGGACAGGGATTGATACCGGGGAGCTGTTTTTT.

This chain connects TRBV7-2 to TRBJ1-6; D uncertain. The germline V gene has CDR1 SGHTA and CDR2 FQGNSA. The CDR3 sequence is 13 residues long. V lost 2 bases and J lost 10, with 9 bases in between. The chain's CDR3 is CASSLTAPSPLHF. The CDR3 DNA reads TGTGCCAGCAGCTTAACGGCGCCGTCACCCCTCCACTTT.

The chain couples TRBV6-2 or TRBV6-3 to TRBJ2-5; D might be TRBD1 (5 bases). Looked up from germline, CDR1 is MNHEY and CDR2 is SVGEGT. V was pared by 0 bases and J by 2 bases, with 13 bases between. The CDR3 extends over 16 amino acids. CDR3 loop: CASSYSLTARQETQYF. The CDR3 DNA reads as TGTGCCAGCAGTTACTCGTTGACAGCTCGTCAAGAGACCCAGTACTTC.

The chain links TRBV5-1 to TRBJ2-7, with 7 bases matching TRBD1. Germline CDR1 SGHRS, CDR2 YFSETQ. The CDR3 has 14 residues. V lost 1 base and J lost 1; bases outside the gene matches: 2. The CDR3 nucleotides are TGCGCCAGCAGCTTGATGACAGGGTCCTACGAGCAGTACTTC. It translates to CASSLMTGSYEQYF. Based on the CDR3 plus reference TRBV5-1 and TRBJ2-7, the full variable domain is KAGVTQTPRYLIKTRGQQVTLSCSPISGHRSVSWYQQTPGQGLQFLFEYFSETQRNKGNFPGRFSGRQFSNSRSEMNVSTLELGDSALYLCASSLMTGSYEQYFGPGTRLTVT.

At least ten counts were recorded for this clonotype. The rearrangement joins TRBV7-9 to TRBJ1-5, with a tentative D call TRBD1 (5 bases). The CDR3 totals 13 residues. Germline CDR1 SEHNR, CDR2 FQNEAQ (reference sequence). V was trimmed by 1 base and J by 7 bases, leaving 8 bases between them. This CDR3 reads CASSLERGQPQHF. The CDR3 DNA is TGTGCCAGCAGCTTAGAGCGGGGGCAGCCCCAGCATTTT.

This clonotype was picked up a small number of times. The rearrangement joins TRBV12-3 or TRBV12-4 to TRBJ2-7; D might be TRBD1 (6 bases). V lost 1 base to trimming and J lost 4 bases, with 17 bases between them. The CDR3 contains 16 residues. CDR3 region: CASSLDHGQLGYEQYF. The CDR3 coding sequence is TGTGCCAGCAGTTTAGATCATGGACAGCTAGGGTACGAGCAGTACTTC.

The chain employs TRBV27 and TRBJ2-1; 8 nucleotides line up with TRBD1. This CDR3 region has 16 residues. Germline CDR1 and CDR2: MNHEY and SMNVEV (reference sequence). V lost 3 bases to trimming and J lost 2 bases; unmatched junction nucleotides: 6. The CDR3 DNA follows: TGTGCCAGCAGTTTGGACAGGGTAGACCCCTACAATGAGCAGTTCTTC. Encoded protein: CASSLDRVDPYNEQFF.

This clonotype was observed a few times. The chain recombines TRBV11-1 with TRBJ2-1; 11 nucleotides match TRBD1. The CDR3 has 16 residues. J was trimmed by 3 bases and V by 3 bases; bases with no gene match: 4. Per germline, CDR1 SGHAT and CDR2 FQDESV (reference sequence). This CDR3 reads CASSFGTGGVYNEQFF. The DNA for the CDR3 is TGTGCCAGCAGCTTTGGGACAGGGGGTGTCTACAATGAGCAGTTCTTC. The whole variable domain, filled in from reference TRBV11-1 and TRBJ2-1, reads EAEVAQSPRYKITEKSQAVAFWCDPISGHATLYWYRQILGQGPELLVQFQDESVVDDSQLPKDRFSAERLKGVDSTLKIQPAELGDSAMYLCASSFGTGGVYNEQFFGPGTRLTVL.